What follows is one TCR beta chain and its context. Its target is unknown. The authors reverse transcribed all of the isolated RNA, so sequencing captured expressed TCRB transcripts. Here immunoSEQ multiplex PCR was the method, and the copy in TCRdb shows in-frame clones only, minus some. The sample consists of about 210,000 clones, 11% of them appearing once. This sample is drawn from a study of beta chain features in type 1 diabetes. Findings and limits, study-wide: Lower insertion and higher deletion counts appeared at VDJ junctions in type 1 diabetes patients. In cDNA sequencing, cells with high TCR expression could be over-represented. All four CD4+ subsets of Type 1 diabetes patients contained TCRB CDR3s that were moderately but significantly shorter. In these data, an HLA type influence on TCRB rearrangement remained unresolved.

Sequenced material: central memory CD4+ T cells from blood. The receptor comes from a man aged 18 to 35 in good health.

CDR3 DNA sequence: TGTGCCAGCAGCTTAGAGAGGGGGTTAGGTGAGACCCAGTACTTC. Amino acid sequence: CASSLERGLGETQYF. This rearrangement joins TRBV7-2 to TRBJ2-5; tentative D call: TRBD1 (6 bases). There are 15 residues in the CDR3. The V and J ends lost 1 base and 5 bases respectively, with 14 bases between them. CDR1 and CDR2 (germline): SGHTA, FQGNSA.